This passage covers 23 T cell receptor beta chains from one sample sequenced in a study of blood T cell repertoires in COVID-19. The table came from immunoSEQ multiplex PCR; TCRdb's copy has only in-frame clones and leaves some out. In the table there are some 270,000 clones, more than 85% of which are singletons. The sample was PBMCs or T cells enriched from blood (not recorded which). Receptors were obtained from a middle-aged man who had been exposed to COVID-19.

V gene TRBV18 combines with J gene TRBJ2-2; the D gene is possibly TRBD1 (5 bases). Germline V CDR1 and CDR2: KGHSH, LQKENI. This CDR3 has 14 residues. Trimming pared 8 bases from V and 1 base from J, leaving 11 bases between. CDR3 nucleotide sequence: TGTGCCAGCCCGGGTACAGGGAACACCGGGGAGCTGTTTTTT. Translation gives CASPGTGNTGELFF. Filled out from reference TRBV18 and TRBJ2-2, the complete variable domain reads NAGVMQNPRHLVRRRGQEARLRCSPMKGHSHVYWYRQLPEEGLKFMVYLQKENIIDESGMPKERFSAEFPKEGPSILRIQQVVRGDSAAYFCASPGTGNTGELFFGEGSRLTVL.

J is TRBJ1-2 and V is TRBV18, with a weak D call TRBD1 (6 bases). Trimming pared 0 bases from V and 4 bases from J, leaving 15 bases between. The CDR3 length is 16 residues. Germline V CDR1 and CDR2: KGHSH, LQKENI. In nucleotides, the CDR3 is TGTGCCAGCTCACCACCGTCTGGACAGAGAACCTATGGCTACACCTTC. Translating gives CASSPPSGQRTYGYTF.

V gene TRBV2 combines with J gene TRBJ2-7, with D possibly being TRBD2 (5 bases). CDR3 size: 14 residues. V lost 2 bases and J 2 bases, leaving 10 bases between the germline ends. CDR1 is SNHLY and CDR2 is FYNNEI in the germline V gene. This CDR3 reads CASSEPWTPYEQYF. CDR3 nucleotide sequence: TGTGCCAGCAGTGAACCGTGGACTCCCTACGAGCAGTACTTC.

J is TRBJ1-2 and V is TRBV5-1; D call uncertain. The length of the CDR3 is 13 residues. V was clipped by 1 base and J by 8 bases, with 12 bases between them. The germline gives CDR1 SGHRS, CDR2 YFSETQ. This chain's CDR3 is CASSLPGVEGYTF. The CDR3 DNA reads as TGCGCCAGCAGCTTGCCGGGAGTGGAGGGCTACACCTTC. The full variable domain, completed using reference TRBV5-1 and TRBJ1-2, is KAGVTQTPRYLIKTRGQQVTLSCSPISGHRSVSWYQQTPGQGLQFLFEYFSETQRNKGNFPGRFSGRQFSNSRSEMNVSTLELGDSALYLCASSLPGVEGYTFGSGTRLTVV.

The chain is built from TRBV18 and TRBJ1-1, with D unclear. The CDR3 is 16 residues long. The germline V gene has CDR1 KGHSH and CDR2 LQKENI. V was clipped by 2 bases and J by 0 bases, with 13 bases between them. The CDR3 spells CASSPNSLFLNTEAFF. The CDR3 DNA is TGTGCCAGCTCACCAAACAGCCTCTTCTTGAACACTGAAGCTTTCTTT.

This chain links TRBV2 with TRBJ2-7; 14 bases are a match to TRBD2. The germline CDR1 and CDR2 sequences are SNHLY and FYNNEI. V shed 5 bases, J shed 0 bases, and the junction held 6 bases outside the gene matches. CDR3 length equals 17 residues. The CDR3 protein is CASSLRLAGGSSYEQYF. CDR3 sequence (DNA): TGTGCCAGCAGTTTGAGACTAGCGGGAGGGAGCTCCTACGAGCAGTACTTC. The complete variable domain, with remaining parts taken from reference TRBV2 and TRBJ2-7, reads EPEVTQTPSHQVTQMGQEVILRCVPISNHLYFYWYRQILGQKVEFLVSFYNNEISEKSEIFDDQFSVERPDGSNFTLKIRSTKLEDSAMYFCASSLRLAGGSSYEQYFGPGTRLTVT.

This chain joins TRBV23-1 and TRBJ1-6, with TRBD1 matching 9 bases. TRBV23-1 is known as an ORF, though its function is uncertain. The length of the CDR3 is 16 residues. V lost 1 base, J lost 8 bases, and 6 bases stayed unmatched. This CDR3 reads CASSQLGQGFDSPLHF. In nucleotides, the CDR3 is TGCGCCAGCAGTCAATTGGGACAGGGTTTTGATTCACCCCTCCACTTT.

Turning to this clone: Other DNA sequences in the sample encode the same CDR3. This chain uses TRBV30 with TRBJ2-7, with 7 nucleotides matching TRBD2. J lost 1 base, V lost 0 bases, and 3 bases had no gene match. The CDR3 contains 14 residues. Germline assignment: CDR1 GTSNPN and CDR2 SVGIG (reference sequence). The CDR3 sequence is CAWSVGGSSYEQYF. The CDR3 DNA reads as TGTGCCTGGAGTGTCGGGGGGAGTTCCTACGAGCAGTACTTC.

V usage is TRBV5-5 and J usage is TRBJ1-6, with D perhaps matching TRBD1 (5 bases). Germline CDR1 is SGHKS and CDR2 is YYEKEE (reference sequence). CDR3 size: 15 residues. Deletions cut 0 bases from V and 7 bases from J, with 11 bases between. Here the CDR3 reads CASSLVVTENSPLHF. The CDR3 DNA sequence: TGTGCCAGCAGCTTGGTGGTGACAGAAAATTCACCCCTCCACTTT.

This clone has a single count. The genes are TRBV5-6 and TRBJ1-2; weak D call: TRBD1 (5 bases). Trimming took off 4 bases at V and 2 bases at J, with 9 bases between the two ends. This CDR3 is built from 13 residues. The germline CDR1 and CDR2 sequences are SGHDT and YYEEEE. The CDR3 region is CASSPRQNYGYTF. The CDR3, as DNA: TGTGCCAGCAGCCCACGACAGAACTATGGCTACACCTTC.

This clone was counted a single time. The chain is built from TRBV19 and TRBJ1-4; D not resolved. Trimming pared 3 bases from V and 4 bases from J, leaving 9 bases between. Germline-derived CDR1 and CDR2 are LNHDA and SQIVND (reference sequence). The CDR3 loop spans 14 amino acids. The DNA of the CDR3 is TGTGCCAGTAGTATCCCCCCTTATAATGAAAAACTGTTTTTT. Translation: CASSIPPYNEKLFF.

This clone was seen more than once but under ten times. This chain links TRBV5-4 with TRBJ2-7; 7 bases align to TRBD1. The CDR3 covers 14 residues. Germline assignment: CDR1 SGHNT and CDR2 YYREEE (reference sequence). Trimming removed 2 bases from V and 2 bases from J; junction bases left unmatched: 4. Here the CDR3 reads CASSFRDRAYEQYF. The CDR3 region has the DNA TGTGCCAGCAGCTTCCGGGACAGAGCCTACGAGCAGTACTTC.

The chain is built from TRBV2 and TRBJ2-1; TRBD2 agrees at 9 bases. J was trimmed by 7 bases and V by 11 bases; bases with no gene match: 12. Germline V lookup: CDR1 SNHLY, CDR2 FYNNEI. This CDR3 contains 14 residues. The DNA of the CDR3 is TGTGCCGTGAGGGTAGCGGGAGTTCGGAATGAGCAGTTCTTC. Its protein is CAVRVAGVRNEQFF. The full variable domain, its missing parts supplied by reference TRBV2 and TRBJ2-1, is EPEVTQTPSHQVTQMGQEVILRCVPISNHLYFYWYRQILGQKVEFLVSFYNNEISEKSEIFDDQFSVERPDGSNFTLKIRSTKLEDSAMYFCAVRVAGVRNEQFFGPGTRLTVL.

This clone was observed a single time. The chain joins TRBV19 to TRBJ1-1, with a possible D match to TRBD1 (5 bases). CDR1 LNHDA and CDR2 SQIVND come from the germline V gene (reference sequence). This CDR3 has 12 residues. V lost 5 bases to trimming and J lost 7 bases, with 11 bases between them. CDR3 in DNA: TGTGCCAGTAGTCCGGGGGGACGTGAAGCTTTCTTT. As protein: CASSPGGREAFF.

The CDR3 loop reads CASCAVAFSYEQYF. The CDR3 region has the DNA TGTGCCAGCTGCGCAGTAGCGTTCTCCTACGAGCAGTACTTC. The chain uses TRBV2 and TRBJ2-7; TRBD2 might be the D (5 bases). The CDR3 is made up of 14 amino acids. The V gene's germline CDR1 is SNHLY and CDR2 FYNNEI. V was cut by 8 bases and J by 0 bases, with 14 bases left in between.

This sequence joins TRBV19 and TRBJ2-7, with 14 nucleotides matching TRBD2. Germline V gene sequence: CDR1 LNHDA, CDR2 SQIVND (reference sequence). V was pared by 3 bases and J by 6 bases, with 10 bases of the junction left unmatched. This CDR3 has 17 residues. The CDR3 loop is CASSILGGLAGVGEQYF. The CDR3 coding sequence is TGTGCCAGTAGTATTTTGGGGGGACTAGCGGGAGTAGGCGAGCAGTACTTC.

This clone has only one observation. The chain recombines TRBV2 with TRBJ1-2; no reliable D call. Trimming took 8 bases from V and 4 from J, leaving 17 bases between them. The length of the CDR3 is 14 residues. The germline gives CDR1 SNHLY, CDR2 FYNNEI. CDR3 sequence (DNA): TGTGCCAGCCGCCCGGACTCTAAGGGCTATGGCTACACCTTC. Its translation is CASRPDSKGYGYTF.

The rearrangement joins TRBV19 to TRBJ2-2; D possibly corresponds to TRBD2 (5 bases). Trimming pared 1 base from V and 4 bases from J, leaving 13 bases between. Germline values: CDR1 LNHDA, CDR2 SQIVND (reference sequence). The CDR3 is 16 residues long. The CDR3 bases are TGTGCCAGTAGTATAGCTAGGAGGCGCAGCACCGGGGAGCTGTTTTTT. It codes for CASSIARRRSTGELFF.

V usage is TRBV11-2 and J usage is TRBJ1-3; D not resolved. CDR1 and CDR2 from the germline V gene are SGHAT and FQNNGV. The CDR3 contains 14 residues. V dropped 5 bases and J dropped 0 bases, with 8 bases sitting between them. This CDR3 is CASSNLASGNTIYF. In nucleotides, the CDR3 is TGTGCCAGCAGCAACCTGGCCTCTGGAAACACCATATATTTT.

The rearrangement uses TRBV4-3 and TRBJ1-2, with TRBD1 matching over 7 bases. J gave up 3 bases and V 1 base, and 2 bases lay outside the gene matches. CDR3 length equals 14 residues. Germline-derived CDR1 and CDR2 are LGHNA and YSLEER. This CDR3 is CASSQAGGDYGYTF. CDR3 coding DNA: TGCGCCAGCAGCCAAGCAGGGGGAGACTATGGCTACACCTTC.

This clone is a singleton in its sample. The chain has TRBV15 and TRBJ1-2; 10 bases map to TRBD1. The V gene's germline CDR1 is LNHNV and CDR2 YYDKDF (reference sequence). V dropped 1 base and J dropped 9; count of bases not matched to a gene: 11. The CDR3 length is 16 residues. CDR3 sequence: CATSRARQGAYESYTF. As DNA, the CDR3 is TGTGCCACCAGCAGAGCAAGACAGGGGGCATATGAGAGCTACACCTTC.

V is TRBV24-1 and J is TRBJ1-1; 8 bases fit TRBD1. The CDR3 extends over 20 amino acids. J gave up 0 bases and V 3 bases, and 17 bases lay outside the gene matches. CDR1 and CDR2 (germline): KGHDR, SFDVKD. The CDR3 loop is CATSDHLAAGQGSMNTEAFF. For the CDR3, the DNA is TGTGCCACCAGTGATCACCTTGCGGCAGGACAGGGCAGCATGAACACTGAAGCTTTCTTT.

The chain couples TRBV9 to TRBJ1-6, with TRBD1 identical over 8 bases. The CDR3 length is 16 residues. V lost 4 bases and J lost 8; bases outside the gene matches: 11. Germline CDR1 SGDLS, CDR2 YYNGEE. The CDR3 loop reads CASSNRQGLVYSPLHF. Here the CDR3 DNA reads TGTGCCAGCAGCAACCGACAGGGGCTCGTATATTCACCCCTCCACTTT.